The rows below give T cell receptor beta chains drawn from one sample of a study of identical twins. In TCRdb, the 5' RACE reads were re-called with MiXCR into one record per CDR3 protein. Of 200,000 to 250,000 distinct CDR3 sequences in the sample, 6.5% to 8% were seen once. These records were also assigned to another study, of T cells expressing NK-cell markers.

Sequencing was carried out using CD8+ T cells sorted from blood. The receptors stem from a young woman in good health. The CDR3 runs from the conserved cysteine through the conserved F or W. The D gene is left open where the match is weak. A clone size is listed for some rows: how often the clone was seen (once, few, many), or a class if it is expanded.

size | J | V | D | DNA | CDR3
many | TRBJ1-1 | TRBV20-1 | TRBD1 | TGCAGTGCTCCACGGACAGGGGTAGCTTTCTTT | CSAPRTGVAFF
many | TRBJ2-1 | TRBV7-9 | - | TGTGCCAGCAGCTCACTAGGCAATGAGCAGTTCTTC | CASSSLGNEQFF
- | TRBJ2-2 | TRBV19 | TRBD1 | TGTGCCAGTAGGCTCCGGGACAGGAACACCGGGGAGCTGTTTTTT | CASRLRDRNTGELFF
- | TRBJ2-7 | TRBV11-2 | - | TGTGCCAGCAGCTTCGGACTGGCTTCCTACGAGCAGTACTTC | CASSFGLASYEQYF
few | TRBJ1-2 | TRBV9 | - | TGTGCCAGCAGCGAAAACCCCCTAGCAGCTACTAACTATGGCTACACCTTC | CASSENPLAATNYGYTF
few | TRBJ1-1 | TRBV9 | TRBD1 | TGTGCCAGCAGCGCACCGGGACAGGGGCTGAACACTGAAGCTTTCTTT | CASSAPGQGLNTEAFF
many | TRBJ2-1 | TRBV10-2 | - | TGCGCCAGCAGTGAAGGGGGACCGACGCTGTTCTTC | CASSEGGPTLFF
- | TRBJ2-1 | TRBV12-5 | - | TGTGCTAGTGGTTTGGTAGGTGGGCAGGGAAGGTTGAATGAGCAGTTCTTC | CASGLVGGQGRLNEQFF
- | TRBJ2-7 | TRBV7-8 | TRBD2 | TGTGCCAGCAGACGGGCTAGCGGCTACGAGCAGTACTTC | CASRRASGYEQYF
- | TRBJ2-7 | TRBV27 | TRBD2 | TGTGCCAGCGGTTTACTCGGACTAGCGGGAGTGGAGGAGCAGTACTTC | CASGLLGLAGVEEQYF
many | TRBJ2-2 | TRBV9 | TRBD1 | TGTGCCAGCAGCCCTAGGGACAGGTCAAACGGGGAGCTGTTTTTT | CASSPRDRSNGELFF
many | TRBJ2-1 | TRBV10-3 | TRBD1 | TGTGCCATCACCGAGAGGGGGACAGGGAGGGATGAGCAGTTCTTC | CAITERGTGRDEQFF
few | TRBJ2-7 | TRBV7-9 | - | TGTGCCAGCAGCTCACGGAATCCCCAGCCCTACGAGCAGTACTTC | CASSSRNPQPYEQYF
many | TRBJ2-7 | TRBV11-2 | - | TGTGCCAGCAGCTTATTTTCGGGTTCCTACGAGCAGTACTTC | CASSLFSGSYEQYF
many | TRBJ2-7 | TRBV13 | - | TGTGCCAGCAGCTTAGATTTTTTGGCGGAGCAGTACTTC | CASSLDFLAEQYF
- | TRBJ2-1 | TRBV6-2/TRBV6-3 | TRBD2 | TGTGCCAGCAGCCTCTTGGGGGAGGGCCTCTATGAGCAGTTCTTC | CASSLLGEGLYEQFF
few | TRBJ1-2 | TRBV11-2 | TRBD1 | TGTGCCAGCAGCCCAGCGGGCCCAGGGGGCTCTCGAGGCTACACCTTC | CASSPAGPGGSRGYTF
many | TRBJ2-3 | TRBV9 | TRBD2 | TGTGCCAGCAGCGTAGGAACTAGCGTTAAATCAGATACGCAGTATTTT | CASSVGTSVKSDTQYF
many | TRBJ2-7 | TRBV12-3/TRBV12-4 | - | TGTGCCAGCAGTTTCTCCTTACACGAGCAGTACTTC | CASSFSLHEQYF
many | TRBJ1-4 | TRBV9 | - | TGTGCCAGCAGCCCCTACGGGGGCGCTGGGAAACTGTTTTTT | CASSPYGGAGKLFF
many | TRBJ2-1 | TRBV2 | TRBD1 | TGTGCCAGCAACCCCCCCCTCGACAGGGGTGGACAAAATGAGCAGTTCTTC | CASNPPLDRGGQNEQFF
few | TRBJ2-1 | TRBV5-1 | - | TGCGCCAGCAGACGGGCAGCCATAGTTTACAATGAGCAGTTCTTC | CASRRAAIVYNEQFF
few | TRBJ1-2 | TRBV5-1 | - | TGCGCCAGCAGCTTGTACAGGATCTATGGCTACACCTTC | CASSLYRIYGYTF
many | TRBJ1-2 | TRBV29-1 | - | TGCAGCGTCGAGGGTCAGGGATTGCATGGCTACACCTTC | CSVEGQGLHGYTF
- | TRBJ2-4 | TRBV20-1 | - | TGCAGTGCAACCTTGAACAGGGACGTGAACATTCAGTACTTC | CSATLNRDVNIQYF
few | TRBJ1-2 | TRBV6-6 | - | TGTGCCAGCCGCACCGTAGACCGACTCGACTACACCTTC | CASRTVDRLDYTF
many | TRBJ2-1 | TRBV5-1 | TRBD2 | TGCGCCAGCAGCACCGGGGGGAGCTCCTACAATGAGCAGTTCTTC | CASSTGGSSYNEQFF
- | TRBJ2-3 | TRBV21-1 | - | TGTGCCAGCAGCACCCAGAAGGTTAGCGCAGATACGCAGTATTTT | CASSTQKVSADTQYF
few | TRBJ2-7 | TRBV29-1 | - | TGCAGCGTCGCCCTCTACGAGCAGTACTTC | CSVALYEQYF
- | TRBJ2-3 | TRBV11-2 | - | TGTGCCAGCAGCTCCCCCGGGACCACAGATACGCAGTATTTT | CASSSPGTTDTQYF
few | TRBJ2-1 | TRBV20-1 | - | TGCAGTGCGCGGTCGAAGCGGGCGGCCAACAATGAGCAGTTCTTC | CSARSKRAANNEQFF
many | TRBJ2-2 | TRBV5-1 | - | TGCGCCAGCAGCGGGGACCACCTCGCCGGGGAGCTGTTTTTT | CASSGDHLAGELFF
- | TRBJ1-5 | TRBV5-6 | - | TGTGCCAGCAGCTACCTGAGTGGGGAACAGCCCCAGCATTTT | CASSYLSGEQPQHF
- | TRBJ2-1 | TRBV6-1 | TRBD2 | TGTGCCAGCAGTCGGACTAGCGGGAGAGGCTATGAGCAGTTCTTC | CASSRTSGRGYEQFF
many | TRBJ2-1 | TRBV3-1 | TRBD2 | TGTGCCAGCAGCCAAGATCCCAGCGGGAGCCAAGAGCAGTTCTTC | CASSQDPSGSQEQFF
few | TRBJ2-7 | TRBV4-3 | - | TGCGCCAGCAGCCAAGATGAGTCCTACGAGCAGTACTTC | CASSQDESYEQYF
many | TRBJ1-5 | TRBV7-2 | TRBD1 | TGTGCCAGCAGCCCGTCCGGGACAGGGGCGAGGCAGCCCCAGCATTTT | CASSPSGTGARQPQHF
few | TRBJ1-2 | TRBV12-3/TRBV12-4 | - | TGTGCCAGCAGTCCCTCCTGGGGGGAGGGGGACCCATATGGCTACACCTTC | CASSPSWGEGDPYGYTF
- | TRBJ2-3 | TRBV28 | - | TGTGCCAGCAGCCGATTGGACTCACCTGATGCAGATACGCAGTATTTT | CASSRLDSPDADTQYF
few | TRBJ1-1 | TRBV7-9 | TRBD1 | TGTGCCAGCAGCATCGACAGGGTTATTGAAGCTTTCTTT | CASSIDRVIEAFF
many | TRBJ2-5 | TRBV4-1 | - | TGCGCCAGCAGCTTTGCGGACAGCGAAGAGACCCAGTACTTC | CASSFADSEETQYF
few | TRBJ2-3 | TRBV6-1 | - | TGTGCCAGCACCCCCGAGGCGGGATGGACAGATACGCAGTATTTT | CASTPEAGWTDTQYF
few | TRBJ2-7 | TRBV25-1 | - | TGTGCCAGCAGTGAATGGGGGAAACAGATGCCCTACGAGCAGTACTTC | CASSEWGKQMPYEQYF
- | TRBJ2-7 | TRBV5-5 | TRBD2 | TGTGCCAGCAGCTTGATGGCTAGCGGGGTCCTGGGTGAGCAGTACTTC | CASSLMASGVLGEQYF
few | TRBJ1-4 | TRBV10-3 | TRBD1 | TGTGCCACAGGACAGGGTTCGAGCGGAGAAAAACTGTTTTTT | CATGQGSSGEKLFF
many | TRBJ2-7 | TRBV14 | - | TGTGCCAGCAGCTATCTAGCCTACGAGCAGTACTTC | CASSYLAYEQYF
- | TRBJ2-7 | TRBV9 | TRBD1 | TGTGCCAGCAGCAAAACCGCCGGGACAGGGTCCTACGAGCAGTACTTC | CASSKTAGTGSYEQYF
few | TRBJ2-5 | TRBV11-2 | TRBD2 | TGTGCCACCTCGATAAGCGGGACGAGGGGAGAGACCCAGTACTTC | CATSISGTRGETQYF
- | TRBJ2-3 | TRBV7-6 | - | TGTGCCAGCAGCTTATTAGCACTAGTCGGGGCAGATACGCAGTATTTT | CASSLLALVGADTQYF
many | TRBJ1-1 | TRBV4-2 | - | TGTGCCAGCAGCCAAGCCGAGGGGATGAACACTGAAGCTTTCTTT | CASSQAEGMNTEAFF
many | TRBJ2-7 | TRBV29-1 | - | TGCAGCGCCGGGGGCTCCTACGAGCAGTACTTC | CSAGGSYEQYF
few | TRBJ2-7 | TRBV3-1 | TRBD2 | TGTGCCAGCAGCCAAAAACGAAAACCCGGGACTAGCGGTTACGAGCAGTACTTC | CASSQKRKPGTSGYEQYF
few | TRBJ1-5 | TRBV7-8 | - | TGTGCCAGCAGCTTAGGAGGGGTAATGCAGCCCCAGCATTTT | CASSLGGVMQPQHF